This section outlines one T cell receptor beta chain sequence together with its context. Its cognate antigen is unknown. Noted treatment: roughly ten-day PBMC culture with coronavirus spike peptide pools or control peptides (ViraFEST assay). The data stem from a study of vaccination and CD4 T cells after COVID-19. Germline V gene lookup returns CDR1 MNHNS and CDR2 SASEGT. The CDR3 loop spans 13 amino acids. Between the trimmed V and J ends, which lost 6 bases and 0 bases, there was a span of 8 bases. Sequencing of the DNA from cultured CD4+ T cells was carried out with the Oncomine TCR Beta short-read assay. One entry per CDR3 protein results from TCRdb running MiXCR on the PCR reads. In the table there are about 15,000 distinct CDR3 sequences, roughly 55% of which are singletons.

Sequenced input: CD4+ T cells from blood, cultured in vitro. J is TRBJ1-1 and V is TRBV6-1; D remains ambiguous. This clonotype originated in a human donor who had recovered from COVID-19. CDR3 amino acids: CASSSQVNTEAFF. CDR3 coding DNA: TGTGCCAGCAGCTCACAAGTGAACACTGAAGCTTTCTTT.